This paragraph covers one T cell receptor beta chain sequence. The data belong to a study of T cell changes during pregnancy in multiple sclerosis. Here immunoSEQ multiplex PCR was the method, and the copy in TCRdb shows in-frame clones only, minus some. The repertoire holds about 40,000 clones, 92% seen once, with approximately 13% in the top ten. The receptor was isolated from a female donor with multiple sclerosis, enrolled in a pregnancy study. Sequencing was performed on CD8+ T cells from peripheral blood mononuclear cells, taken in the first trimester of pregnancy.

CDR3 in amino acids: CASSLGRGYNEQFF. CDR3 DNA sequence: TGTGCCAGCAGCTTGGGGCGGGGGTACAATGAGCAGTTCTTC. The chain has TRBV5-6 and TRBJ2-1; 7 positions agree with TRBD2. Germline V gene sequence: CDR1 SGHDT, CDR2 YYEEEE. The length of the CDR3 is 14 residues. V was clipped by 0 bases and J by 4 bases; unmatched bases: 1.